One sample yielded the 5 T cell receptor beta chains listed below, sequenced in a study of T cells after yellow fever vaccination. MiXCR, applied by TCRdb to the 5' RACE reads, yields one record per CDR3 protein. Altogether over 65,000 distinct CDR3 sequences are present, about an eighth being singletons, with the ten largest covering roughly 24%. This specimen consisted of CD8+ T cells not binding an NS4B(214-222) dextramer, sorted from PBMCs, obtained roughly 20 days after the first yellow fever vaccination. The receptors derive from a man between 18 and 29 years old who received the YFV17D yellow fever vaccine.

This clonotype was observed a handful of times. V is TRBV27 and J is TRBJ2-4; possible D gene TRBD1, 6 bases. V was pared by 5 bases and J by 8 bases, with 7 bases between. Looked up from germline, CDR1 is MNHEY and CDR2 is SMNVEV (reference sequence). The length of the CDR3 is 11 residues. The DNA for the CDR3 is TGTGCCAGCAGTCCAGGGGACATTCAGTACTTC. Protein: CASSPGDIQYF.

The rearrangement joins TRBV27 to TRBJ2-7, with D uncertain. V shed 10 bases and J shed 0 bases, with 16 bases lying between them. The CDR3 totals 14 residues. Germline V gene sequence: CDR1 MNHEY, CDR2 SMNVEV (reference sequence). The CDR3 DNA follows: TGTGCCACCAAAAGTATGGGATTCTCCTACGAGCAGTACTTC. This gives the protein CATKSMGFSYEQYF.

This clonotype has just a few counts. The rearrangement uses TRBV5-1 and TRBJ2-5; TRBD1 or TRBD2 may be the D gene (6 bases each). V lost 0 bases to trimming and J lost 4 bases, with 13 bases between them. In germline, CDR1 is SGHRS, CDR2 YFSETQ. The CDR3 has 15 residues. The DNA for the CDR3 is TGCGCCAGCAGCTTGGCAGGGGACTCCGGAGAGACCCAGTACTTC. It codes for CASSLAGDSGETQYF.

This chain links TRBV28 with TRBJ2-5; D call uncertain. This CDR3 region has 16 residues. V lost 6 bases to trimming and J lost 4 bases, with 21 bases between them. Germline values: CDR1 MDHEN, CDR2 SYDVKM. The CDR3 DNA sequence: TGTGCCAGCAGGGATTTGGCTGGCTGGCCCTCAGAGACCCAGTACTTC. Amino acid sequence: CASRDLAGWPSETQYF.

This chain connects TRBV3-1 to TRBJ2-2, with D maybe TRBD2 (6 bases). Trimming took off 4 bases at V and 6 bases at J, with 21 bases between the two ends. Germline values: CDR1 LGHDT, CDR2 YNNKEL (reference sequence). The CDR3 contains 17 residues. CDR3 amino acids: CASSPRADAGRAGELFF. CDR3 bases: TGTGCCAGCAGCCCTAGAGCAGATGCGGGAAGGGCCGGGGAGCTGTTTTTT.